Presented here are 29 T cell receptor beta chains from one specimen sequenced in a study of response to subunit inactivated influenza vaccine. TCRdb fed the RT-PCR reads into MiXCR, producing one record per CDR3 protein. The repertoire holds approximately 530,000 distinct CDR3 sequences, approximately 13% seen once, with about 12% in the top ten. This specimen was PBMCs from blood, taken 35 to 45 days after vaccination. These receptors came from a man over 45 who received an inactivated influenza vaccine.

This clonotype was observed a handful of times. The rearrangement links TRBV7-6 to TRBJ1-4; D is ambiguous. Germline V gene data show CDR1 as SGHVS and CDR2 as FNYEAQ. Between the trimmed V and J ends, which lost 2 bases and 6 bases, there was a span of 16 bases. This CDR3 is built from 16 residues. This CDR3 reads CASSLTPPSFHEKLFF. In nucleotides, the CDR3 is TGTGCCAGCAGCTTAACTCCCCCAAGTTTCCATGAAAAACTGTTTTTT.

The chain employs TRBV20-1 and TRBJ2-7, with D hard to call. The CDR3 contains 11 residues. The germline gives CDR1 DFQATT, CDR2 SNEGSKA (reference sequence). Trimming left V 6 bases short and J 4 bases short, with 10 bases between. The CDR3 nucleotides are TGCAGTGCCACCGACATTTACGAGCAGTACTTC. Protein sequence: CSATDIYEQYF.

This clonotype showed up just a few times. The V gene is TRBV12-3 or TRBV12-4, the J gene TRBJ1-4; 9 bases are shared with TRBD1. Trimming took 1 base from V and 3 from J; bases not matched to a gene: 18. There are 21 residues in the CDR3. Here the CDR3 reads CASSLDPIWGQGERANEKLFF. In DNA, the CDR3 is TGTGCCAGCAGTTTAGATCCCATCTGGGGACAGGGAGAAAGGGCTAATGAAAAACTGTTTTTT.

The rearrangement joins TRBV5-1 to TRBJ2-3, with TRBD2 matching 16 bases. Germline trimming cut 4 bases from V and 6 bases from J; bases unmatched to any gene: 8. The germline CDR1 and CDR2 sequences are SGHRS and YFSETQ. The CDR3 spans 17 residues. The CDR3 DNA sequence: TGCGCCAGCAGCCTCGGGACTAGCGGGGGGGCCTCGGATACGCAGTATTTT. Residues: CASSLGTSGGASDTQYF.

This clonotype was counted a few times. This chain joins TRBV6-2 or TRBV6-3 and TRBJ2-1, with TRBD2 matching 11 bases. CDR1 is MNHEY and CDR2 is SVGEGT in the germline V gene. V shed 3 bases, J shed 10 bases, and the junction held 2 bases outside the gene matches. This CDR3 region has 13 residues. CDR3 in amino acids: CASSYTSGGEQFF. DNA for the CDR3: TGTGCCAGCAGTTATACTAGCGGGGGAGAGCAGTTCTTC.

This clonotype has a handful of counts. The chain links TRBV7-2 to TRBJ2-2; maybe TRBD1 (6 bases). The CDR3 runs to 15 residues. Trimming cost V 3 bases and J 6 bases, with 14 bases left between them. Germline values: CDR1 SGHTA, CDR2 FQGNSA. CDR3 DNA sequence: TGTGCCAGCAGCTTTTTGAACAGGGCGGCCGGGGAGCTGTTTTTT. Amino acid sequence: CASSFLNRAAGELFF. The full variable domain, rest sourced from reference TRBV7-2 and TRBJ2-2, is GAGVSQSPSNKVTEKGKDVELRCDPISGHTALYWYRQSLGQGLEFLIYFQGNSAPDKSGLPSDRFSAERTGGSVSTLTIQRTQQEDSAVYLCASSFLNRAAGELFFGEGSRLTVL.

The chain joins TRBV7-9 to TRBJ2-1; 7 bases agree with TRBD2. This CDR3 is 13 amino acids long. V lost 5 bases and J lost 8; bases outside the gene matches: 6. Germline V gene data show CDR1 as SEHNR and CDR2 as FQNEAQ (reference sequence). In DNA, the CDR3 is TGTGCCAGCAGCCTACTAGCGCAGGATGAGCAGTTCTTC. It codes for CASSLLAQDEQFF.

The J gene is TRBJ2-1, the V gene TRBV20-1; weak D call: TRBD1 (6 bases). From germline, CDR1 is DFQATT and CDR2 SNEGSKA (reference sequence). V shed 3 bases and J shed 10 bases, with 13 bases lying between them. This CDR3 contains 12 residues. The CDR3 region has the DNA TGCAGTGCTAGTTTTCAGGGGAACGAGCAGTTCTTC. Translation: CSASFQGNEQFF.

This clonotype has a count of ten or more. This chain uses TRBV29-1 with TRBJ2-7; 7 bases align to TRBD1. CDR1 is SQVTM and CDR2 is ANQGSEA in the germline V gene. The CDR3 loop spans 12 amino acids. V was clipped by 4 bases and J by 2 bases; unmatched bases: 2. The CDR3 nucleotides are TGCAGCGTTGCGGGACAGACCTACGAGCAGTACTTC. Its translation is CSVAGQTYEQYF.

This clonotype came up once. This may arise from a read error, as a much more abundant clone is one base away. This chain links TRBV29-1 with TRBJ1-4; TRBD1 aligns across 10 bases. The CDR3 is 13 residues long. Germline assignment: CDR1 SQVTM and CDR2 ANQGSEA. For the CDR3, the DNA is TGCAGCGTTGAGCGGGACAGGGGAGGAAAACTGTCTTTT. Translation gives CSVERDRGGKLSF.

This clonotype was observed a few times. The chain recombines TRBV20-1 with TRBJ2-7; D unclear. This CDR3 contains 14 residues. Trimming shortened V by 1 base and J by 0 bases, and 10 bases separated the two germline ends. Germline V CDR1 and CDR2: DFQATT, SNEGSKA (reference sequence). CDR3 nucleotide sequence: TGCAGTGCTAGAGTAGAACAGTCCTCCTACGAGCAGTACTTC. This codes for CSARVEQSSYEQYF.

The CDR3 DNA reads TGTGCCAGCAGCTTGGCCGCAGGGGTCGCATATGGCTACACCTTC. It is translated as CASSLAAGVAYGYTF. This chain connects TRBV5-5 to TRBJ1-2, with a tentative D call TRBD1 (6 bases). Germline assignment: CDR1 SGHKS and CDR2 YYEKEE (reference sequence). V lost 0 bases to trimming and J lost 5 bases, with 14 bases between them. CDR3 length: 15 amino acids.

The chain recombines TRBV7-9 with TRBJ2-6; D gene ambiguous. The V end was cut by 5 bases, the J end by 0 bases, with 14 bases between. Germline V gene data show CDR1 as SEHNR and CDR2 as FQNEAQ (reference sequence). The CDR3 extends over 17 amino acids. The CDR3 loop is CASSPPYRSSGANVLTF. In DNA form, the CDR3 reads TGTGCCAGCAGCCCGCCCTACCGGAGCTCTGGGGCCAACGTCCTGACTTTC. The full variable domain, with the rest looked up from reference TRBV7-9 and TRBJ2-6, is DTGVSQNPRHKITKRGQNVTFRCDPISEHNRLYWYRQTLGQGPEFLTYFQNEAQLEKSRLLSDRFSAERPKGSFSTLEIQRTEQGDSAMYLCASSPPYRSSGANVLTFGAGSRLTVL.

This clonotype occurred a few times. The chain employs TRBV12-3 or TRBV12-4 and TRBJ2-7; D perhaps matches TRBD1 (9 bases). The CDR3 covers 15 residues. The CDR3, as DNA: TGTCGGGACAGGGCAACCGGGACTAGCTCCTACGAGCAGTACTTC. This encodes CRDRATGTSSYEQYF.

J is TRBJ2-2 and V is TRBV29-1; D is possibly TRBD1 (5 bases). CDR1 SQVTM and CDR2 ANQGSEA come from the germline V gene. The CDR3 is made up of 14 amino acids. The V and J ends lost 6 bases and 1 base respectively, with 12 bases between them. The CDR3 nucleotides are TGCAGCGTAATAGGGGTTGAGAACACCGGGGAGCTGTTTTTT. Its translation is CSVIGVENTGELFF.

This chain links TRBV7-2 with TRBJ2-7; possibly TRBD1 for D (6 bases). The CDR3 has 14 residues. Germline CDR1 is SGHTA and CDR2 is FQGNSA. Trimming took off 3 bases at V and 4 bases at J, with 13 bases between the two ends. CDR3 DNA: TGTGCCAGCAGCTTGGCCTGGACAGATTACGAGCAGTACTTC. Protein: CASSLAWTDYEQYF.

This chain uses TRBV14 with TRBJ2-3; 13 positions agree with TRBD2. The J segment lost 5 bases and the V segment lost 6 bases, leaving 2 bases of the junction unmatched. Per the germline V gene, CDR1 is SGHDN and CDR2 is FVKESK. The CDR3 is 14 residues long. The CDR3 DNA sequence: TGTGCCAGCAGTAGGACTAGCGGGAGAGATACGCAGTATTTT. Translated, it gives CASSRTSGRDTQYF.

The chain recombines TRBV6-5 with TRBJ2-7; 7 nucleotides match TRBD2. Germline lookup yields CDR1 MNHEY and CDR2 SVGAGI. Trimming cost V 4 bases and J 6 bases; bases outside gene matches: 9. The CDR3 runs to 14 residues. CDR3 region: CASSFGPAGVEQYF. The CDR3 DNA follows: TGTGCCAGCAGTTTTGGTCCCGCGGGGGTCGAGCAGTACTTC.

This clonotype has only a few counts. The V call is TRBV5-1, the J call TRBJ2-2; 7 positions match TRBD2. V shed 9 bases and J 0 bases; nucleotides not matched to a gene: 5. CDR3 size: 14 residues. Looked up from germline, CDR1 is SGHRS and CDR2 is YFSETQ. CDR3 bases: TGCGCCACTCAGGGAGGGTCGAACACCGGGGAGCTGTTTTTT. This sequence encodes CATQGGSNTGELFF.

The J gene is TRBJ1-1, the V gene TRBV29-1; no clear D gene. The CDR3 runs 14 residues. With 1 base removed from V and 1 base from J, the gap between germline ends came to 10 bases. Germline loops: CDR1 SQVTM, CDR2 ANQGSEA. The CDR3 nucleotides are TGCAGCGTTGAAGTTGCACGGAGGAACACTGAAGCTTTCTTT. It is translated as CSVEVARRNTEAFF.

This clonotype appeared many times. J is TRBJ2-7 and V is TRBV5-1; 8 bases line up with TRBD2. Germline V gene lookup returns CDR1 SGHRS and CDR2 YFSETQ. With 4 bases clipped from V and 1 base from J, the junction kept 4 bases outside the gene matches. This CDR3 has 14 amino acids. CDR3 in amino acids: CASSPTSASYEQYF. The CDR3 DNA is TGCGCCAGCAGCCCGACTAGCGCGTCCTACGAGCAGTACTTC.

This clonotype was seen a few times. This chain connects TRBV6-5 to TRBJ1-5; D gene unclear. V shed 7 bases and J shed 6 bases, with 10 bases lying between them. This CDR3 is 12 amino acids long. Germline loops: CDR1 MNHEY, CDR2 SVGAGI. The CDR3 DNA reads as TGTGCCAGCAAGTCCCCCGGTCAGCCCCAGCATTTT. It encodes CASKSPGQPQHF.

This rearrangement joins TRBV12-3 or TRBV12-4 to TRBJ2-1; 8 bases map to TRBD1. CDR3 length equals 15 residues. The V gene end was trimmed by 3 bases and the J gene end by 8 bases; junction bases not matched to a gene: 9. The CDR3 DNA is TGTGCCAGCAGTTTGACAGGGGAGTTTGGTGATGAGCAGTTCTTC. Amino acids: CASSLTGEFGDEQFF.

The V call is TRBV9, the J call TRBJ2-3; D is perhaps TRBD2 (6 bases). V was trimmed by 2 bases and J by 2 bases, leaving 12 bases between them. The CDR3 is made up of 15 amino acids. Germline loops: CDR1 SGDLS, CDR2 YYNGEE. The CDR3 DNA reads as TGTGCCAGCAGCGTGCGGGGCGGGAACACAGATACGCAGTATTTT. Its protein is CASSVRGGNTDTQYF.

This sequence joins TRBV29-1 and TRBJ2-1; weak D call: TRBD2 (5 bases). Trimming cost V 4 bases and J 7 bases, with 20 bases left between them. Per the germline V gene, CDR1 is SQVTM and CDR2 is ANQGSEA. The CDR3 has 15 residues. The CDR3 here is CSVGKWLAGENEQFF. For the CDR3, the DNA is TGCAGCGTTGGAAAGTGGCTAGCAGGAGAGAATGAGCAGTTCTTC.

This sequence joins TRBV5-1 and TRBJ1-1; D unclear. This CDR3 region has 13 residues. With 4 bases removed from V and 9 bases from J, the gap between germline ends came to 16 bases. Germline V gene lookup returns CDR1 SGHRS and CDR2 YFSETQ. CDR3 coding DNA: TGCGCCAGCAGCCCGTTAGACCGGATCAAAGCTTTCTTT. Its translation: CASSPLDRIKAFF.

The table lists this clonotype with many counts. CDR3 sequence (DNA): TGCAGCGTTGCAGGGTATGGGGACAATGAGCAGTTCTTC. It translates to CSVAGYGDNEQFF. This chain links TRBV29-1 with TRBJ2-1, with D possibly matching TRBD1 (5 bases). Germline lookup yields CDR1 SQVTM and CDR2 ANQGSEA. The V end was cut by 4 bases, the J end by 5 bases, with 12 bases between. The CDR3 length is 13 residues.

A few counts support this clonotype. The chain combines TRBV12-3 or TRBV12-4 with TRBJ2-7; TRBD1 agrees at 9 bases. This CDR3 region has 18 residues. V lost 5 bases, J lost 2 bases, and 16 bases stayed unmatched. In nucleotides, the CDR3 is TGTGCCAGCAGTCCATTACCGGGACAGGGCATCCGTACCTACGAGCAGTACTTC. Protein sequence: CASSPLPGQGIRTYEQYF.

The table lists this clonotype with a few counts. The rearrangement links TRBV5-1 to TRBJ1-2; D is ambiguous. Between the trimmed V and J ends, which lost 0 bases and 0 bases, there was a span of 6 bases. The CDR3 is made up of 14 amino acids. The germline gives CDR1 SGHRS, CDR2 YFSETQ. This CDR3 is CASSLGAANYGYTF. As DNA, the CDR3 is TGCGCCAGCAGCTTGGGGGCAGCTAACTATGGCTACACCTTC.